The 20 T cell receptor beta chains below come from one sample, sequenced in a study of high-grade serous ovarian cancer treatment subgroups (dated by TCRdb to the early 2020s). Collection of tumor samples took place before definitive surgery or chemotherapy. Receptor libraries were prepared by the immunoSEQ multiplex PCR assay. This is the immuneACCESS table as TCRdb keeps it, with only in-frame sequences that have V and J called. A part of the clones is gone; compared with another copy, unresolved V genes explain less than half, and the rest is unexplained. The sample profile shows approximately 5,000 clones; about three fifths of them were found once. Of the sample, 12% to 15% falls within the top ten clones. The sequenced material came from tumor tissue. These receptors were obtained from a human donor with high-grade serous ovarian cancer.

V usage is TRBV6-5 and J usage is TRBJ2-3; D may be TRBD1 (5 bases). Germline CDR1 reads MNHEY; CDR2 reads SVGAGI. CDR3 length equals 12 residues. V lost 5 bases to trimming and J lost 5 bases, with 8 bases between them. CDR3 sequence (DNA): TGTGCCAGCAGTCCCGACAGAGATACGCAGTATTTT. Encoded protein: CASSPDRDTQYF.

This chain links TRBV6-5 with TRBJ2-5; D remains unclear. The V gene lost 6 bases and the J gene lost 1 base, with 9 bases spanning the gap. There are 13 residues in the CDR3. CDR1 is MNHEY, CDR2 SVGAGI, per germline. The CDR3 DNA is TGTGCCAGCAGCCTATGGACCCAAGAGACCCAGTACTTC. Protein product: CASSLWTQETQYF.

The chain carries TRBV7-8 and TRBJ1-3; perhaps TRBD1 as D (6 bases). Germline V gene lookup returns CDR1 SGHVS and CDR2 FQNEAQ. The CDR3 spans 17 residues. Between the trimmed V and J ends, which lost 2 bases and 2 bases, there was a span of 16 bases. This CDR3 is CASSLLRKRGAGNTIYF. CDR3 nucleotides: TGTGCCAGCAGCTTATTGAGGAAAAGGGGGGCTGGAAACACCATATATTTT.

V and J are TRBV5-1 and TRBJ2-5; no clear D. Trimming removed 1 base at V and 1 base at J, with 8 bases between. This CDR3 is 14 amino acids long. Germline V gene sequence: CDR1 SGHRS, CDR2 YFSETQ. The CDR3, as DNA: TGCGCCAGCAGCTTGATGCTGACCCAAGAGACCCAGTACTTC. This gives the protein CASSLMLTQETQYF. The full variable domain, completed using reference TRBV5-1 and TRBJ2-5, is KAGVTQTPRYLIKTRGQQVTLSCSPISGHRSVSWYQQTPGQGLQFLFEYFSETQRNKGNFPGRFSGRQFSNSRSEMNVSTLELGDSALYLCASSLMLTQETQYFGPGTRLLVL.

The V gene is TRBV4-1, the J gene TRBJ2-2; maybe TRBD2 (6 bases). Per the germline V gene, CDR1 is MGHRA and CDR2 is YSYEKL. The CDR3 extends over 18 amino acids. The V and J ends lost 0 bases and 8 bases respectively, with 22 bases between them. The CDR3: CASSQDRVRAGGAGELFF. CDR3 nucleotides: TGCGCCAGCAGCCAAGATCGGGTGCGGGCCGGAGGGGCTGGGGAGCTGTTTTTT.

This chain joins TRBV2 and TRBJ2-6; D call uncertain. Germline lookup yields CDR1 SNHLY and CDR2 FYNNEI. The CDR3 runs to 15 residues. Trimming shortened V by 6 bases and J by 0 bases, and 9 bases separated the two germline ends. The CDR3 is CASRRADSGANVLTF. DNA for the CDR3: TGTGCCAGCAGGAGAGCCGACTCTGGGGCCAACGTCCTGACTTTC. Combining the CDR3 with reference TRBV2 and TRBJ2-6 gives the whole variable domain EPEVTQTPSHQVTQMGQEVILRCVPISNHLYFYWYRQILGQKVEFLVSFYNNEISEKSEIFDDQFSVERPDGSNFTLKIRSTKLEDSAMYFCASRRADSGANVLTFGAGSRLTVL.

The rearrangement uses TRBV27 and TRBJ2-7; TRBD1 matches 8 bases. The CDR3 sequence is 14 residues long. Germline V gene lookup returns CDR1 MNHEY and CDR2 SMNVEV (reference sequence). Trimming removed 5 bases from V and 2 bases from J; junction bases left unmatched: 5. The CDR3 DNA reads as TGTGCCAGCAGTCGGGACAGGATCCCCTACGAGCAGTACTTC. Its translation: CASSRDRIPYEQYF.

The rearrangement uses TRBV7-9 and TRBJ2-3; either TRBD1 or TRBD2 may supply D (5 bases each). V was clipped by 5 bases and J by 10 bases, with 16 bases between them. The CDR3 is made up of 13 amino acids. CDR1 and CDR2 (germline): SEHNR, FQNEAQ (reference sequence). Here the CDR3 DNA reads TGTGCCAGCAGCCTAGGGGACGGAAATGCGCAGTATTTT. Amino acids: CASSLGDGNAQYF. Using reference TRBV7-9 and TRBJ2-3 for the parts outside the CDR3, the full variable domain is DTGVSQNPRHKITKRGQNVTFRCDPISEHNRLYWYRQTLGQGPEFLTYFQNEAQLEKSRLLSDRFSAERPKGSFSTLEIQRTEQGDSAMYLCASSLGDGNAQYFGPGTRLTVL.

The chain recombines TRBV5-5 with TRBJ2-7; no clear D gene. The CDR3 is made up of 15 amino acids. Germline assignment: CDR1 SGHKS and CDR2 YYEKEE (reference sequence). Trimming took 3 bases from V and 3 from J, leaving 16 bases between them. The CDR3 DNA is TGTGCCAGCAGCTGGAGAACAGAAGCCCTCTACGAGCAGTACTTC. This codes for CASSWRTEALYEQYF.

The chain couples TRBV28 to TRBJ1-1, with a tentative D call TRBD1 (5 bases). This CDR3 is 13 amino acids long. V shed 6 bases and J shed 3 bases, with 11 bases lying between them. CDR1 MDHEN and CDR2 SYDVKM come from the germline V gene. CDR3 coding DNA: TGTGCCAGCAGCGCGCGGGGGGACACTGAAGCTTTCTTT. It translates to CASSARGDTEAFF.

V usage is TRBV6-5 and J usage is TRBJ1-2; unclear D gene. Germline values: CDR1 MNHEY, CDR2 SVGAGI. V was trimmed by 1 base and J by 8 bases, leaving 14 bases between them. The length of the CDR3 is 14 residues. The CDR3: CASSYFAGSAGYTF. The CDR3 bases are TGTGCCAGCAGTTACTTTGCGGGTTCGGCGGGCTACACCTTC.

The table lists this clone with a few counts. The V gene is TRBV6-5, the J gene TRBJ1-2; no clear D gene. The CDR3 length is 14 residues. From germline, CDR1 is MNHEY and CDR2 SVGAGI. Trimming left V 5 bases short and J 3 bases short, with 13 bases between. The CDR3 nucleotides are TGTGCCAGCAGTCGCGGTCCGCTGGACTATGGCTACACCTTC. Translating gives CASSRGPLDYGYTF.

The chain is built from TRBV18 and TRBJ2-7; D might be TRBD1 (5 bases). V lost 6 bases and J lost 4, with 13 bases in between. The CDR3 covers 13 residues. Per germline, CDR1 KGHSH and CDR2 LQKENI. CDR3 bases: TGTGCCAGCTCCCGTGACAGAAGGTACGAGCAGTACTTC. It specifies CASSRDRRYEQYF. The whole variable domain, remainder taken from reference TRBV18 and TRBJ2-7, is NAGVMQNPRHLVRRRGQEARLRCSPMKGHSHVYWYRQLPEEGLKFMVYLQKENIIDESGMPKERFSAEFPKEGPSILRIQQVVRGDSAAYFCASSRDRRYEQYFGPGTRLTVT.

This clone has a handful of counts. The chain recombines TRBV11-2 with TRBJ2-3, with TRBD2 as a possible D gene (5 bases). Trimming stripped 4 bases from V and 0 bases from J, with 14 bases between. Germline V gives CDR1 SGHAT, CDR2 FQNNGV. The CDR3 runs to 16 residues. The CDR3 coding sequence is TGTGCCAGCAGCTCAGATAGCGTAATTAGCACAGATACGCAGTATTTT. Its translation is CASSSDSVISTDTQYF.

This chain joins TRBV5-6 and TRBJ1-1; 7 nucleotides align to TRBD1. This CDR3 is 16 amino acids long. CDR1 is SGHDT, CDR2 YYEEEE, per germline. V lost 0 bases and J lost 10; bases outside the gene matches: 15. The CDR3 bases are TGTGCCAGCAGCTTGGAAGTTTACGACAGGGAATATTCAGCTTTCTTT. This codes for CASSLEVYDREYSAFF.

V is TRBV18 and J is TRBJ1-2; 7 bases line up with TRBD1. Per the germline V gene, CDR1 is KGHSH and CDR2 is LQKENI. Trimming at V came to 3 bases and at J to 8 bases, leaving 6 bases not matched to a gene. The CDR3 totals 13 residues. The CDR3: CASSPGQIEGYTF. CDR3 DNA: TGTGCCAGCTCACCGGGACAGATAGAAGGCTACACCTTC.

A few counts support this clone. This chain links TRBV19 with TRBJ1-4; 7 bases map to TRBD1. Germline CDR1 reads LNHDA; CDR2 reads SQIVND (reference sequence). Germline trimming cut 5 bases from V and 4 bases from J; bases unmatched to any gene: 4. The CDR3 consists of 14 residues. The chain's CDR3 is CASSPRQGNEKLFF. As DNA, the CDR3 is TGTGCCAGTAGTCCGCGACAGGGTAATGAAAAACTGTTTTTT. The whole variable domain, remainder taken from reference TRBV19 and TRBJ1-4, is DGGITQSPKYLFRKEGQNVTLSCEQNLNHDAMYWYRQDPGQGLRLIYYSQIVNDFQKGDIAEGYSVSREKKESFPLTVTSAQKNPTAFYLCASSPRQGNEKLFFGSGTQLSVL.

The CDR3 loop is CASSLGPTGGSGNTIYF. The CDR3 DNA sequence: TGCGCCAGCAGCTTGGGGCCGACAGGGGGCTCTGGAAACACCATATATTTT. The chain uses TRBV5-1 and TRBJ1-3, with 9 nucleotides matching TRBD1. Germline lookup yields CDR1 SGHRS and CDR2 YFSETQ. The CDR3 extends over 17 amino acids. Trimming cost V 0 bases and J 0 bases; bases outside gene matches: 4.

This clone appeared a few times. The V and J genes are TRBV21-1 and TRBJ2-2. TRBV21-1 is a listed pseudogene. This CDR3 is 12 amino acids long. CDR3 DNA sequence: TGTGCCAGCAGGGTGGGAACCGGGGAGCTGTTTTTT. Residues: CASRVGTGELFF.

This clone has just a few counts. The V call is TRBV7-9, the J call TRBJ2-5; no clear D. Looked up from germline, CDR1 is SEHNR and CDR2 is FQNEAQ (reference sequence). The CDR3 spans 13 residues. Trimming cost V 2 bases and J 5 bases, with 9 bases left between them. The CDR3 DNA reads TGTGCCAGCAGCTTAAAGAGTAGTGAGACCCAGTACTTC. Amino acids: CASSLKSSETQYF. The full variable domain, with the rest looked up from reference TRBV7-9 and TRBJ2-5, is DTGVSQNPRHKITKRGQNVTFRCDPISEHNRLYWYRQTLGQGPEFLTYFQNEAQLEKSRLLSDRFSAERPKGSFSTLEIQRTEQGDSAMYLCASSLKSSETQYFGPGTRLLVL.